This is a list of T cell receptor beta chains from one sample in a study of CD8+CD57+ T cells in acquired aplastic anemia. In TCRdb, the reads were re-called with MiXCR into one record per CDR3 protein. This sample carries some 210,000 distinct CDR3 sequences, over 60% of them seen once, and the ten largest clones take approximately 30%. What was sequenced was sorted CD4+, CD8+, or CD8+CD57+ T cells (not recorded which) from PBMCs. The receptors shown here come from a human donor in good health. The CDR3 runs from the conserved cysteine through the conserved F or W. Each record gives: CDR3 protein, D gene, clone size, CDR3 length, V gene. D genes are given only for firm matches. Clone size, where shown, is once, few, many, or a class for clones that have expanded.

cdr3_aa: CALDRPSTDTQYF
d_call: TRBD1
clone_size: -
cdr3_length: 13
v_call: TRBV7-9

cdr3_aa: CASSSGQGVDEQYF
d_call: TRBD1
clone_size: -
cdr3_length: 14
v_call: TRBV6-5

cdr3_aa: CASRADRVINTEAFF
d_call: TRBD1
clone_size: -
cdr3_length: 15
v_call: TRBV10-2

cdr3_aa: CASSLMGQGGDEQYF
d_call: TRBD1
clone_size: -
cdr3_length: 15
v_call: TRBV7-3

cdr3_aa: CASSETGDLNEKLFF
d_call: TRBD1
clone_size: -
cdr3_length: 15
v_call: TRBV9

cdr3_aa: CASSRGDKHTGELFF
d_call: -
clone_size: many
cdr3_length: 15
v_call: TRBV4-3

cdr3_aa: CASSSDRLSYEQYF
d_call: TRBD1
clone_size: few
cdr3_length: 14
v_call: TRBV7-9

cdr3_aa: CASSLDPIGEQFF
d_call: -
clone_size: -
cdr3_length: 13
v_call: TRBV7-6

cdr3_aa: CASSHQTGEQYF
d_call: -
clone_size: -
cdr3_length: 12
v_call: TRBV4-2

cdr3_aa: CASSQVAGGHYNEQFF
d_call: TRBD2
clone_size: -
cdr3_length: 16
v_call: TRBV14

cdr3_aa: CASSVDREGPSTDTQYF
d_call: TRBD2
clone_size: few
cdr3_length: 17
v_call: TRBV9

cdr3_aa: CASGFSPPRDREDEQFF
d_call: TRBD1
clone_size: few
cdr3_length: 17
v_call: TRBV12-5

cdr3_aa: CASSVDFLSYEQGVTEAFF
d_call: TRBD1
clone_size: -
cdr3_length: 19
v_call: TRBV9

cdr3_aa: CASSHPGAYTEAFF
d_call: -
clone_size: many
cdr3_length: 14
v_call: TRBV19

cdr3_aa: CASSAGLIYNEQFF
d_call: -
clone_size: -
cdr3_length: 14
v_call: TRBV19

cdr3_aa: CASPVTAPPRYGYTF
d_call: -
clone_size: -
cdr3_length: 15
v_call: TRBV7-3

cdr3_aa: CASSEQGASYEQYF
d_call: TRBD1
clone_size: few
cdr3_length: 14
v_call: TRBV2

cdr3_aa: CASRIWGPNSYEQYF
d_call: -
clone_size: -
cdr3_length: 15
v_call: TRBV11-2

cdr3_aa: CASSILGTKTEAFF
d_call: -
clone_size: -
cdr3_length: 14
v_call: TRBV2

cdr3_aa: CASSVGTGGQPQHF
d_call: -
clone_size: many
cdr3_length: 14
v_call: TRBV9

cdr3_aa: CASSLAGDRGTEAFF
d_call: TRBD1
clone_size: few
cdr3_length: 15
v_call: TRBV5-1

cdr3_aa: CSVAFYENSPLHF
d_call: -
clone_size: -
cdr3_length: 13
v_call: TRBV29-1

cdr3_aa: CSVVAVFPEAFF
d_call: -
clone_size: few
cdr3_length: 12
v_call: TRBV29-1

cdr3_aa: CSVRLGHLKNTGELFF
d_call: -
clone_size: -
cdr3_length: 16
v_call: TRBV29-1

cdr3_aa: CASSSGVGHTEAFF
d_call: -
clone_size: -
cdr3_length: 14
v_call: TRBV5-1

cdr3_aa: CASNGGPYEQYF
d_call: -
clone_size: -
cdr3_length: 12
v_call: TRBV2

cdr3_aa: CASSYSRYTAYEQYF
d_call: -
clone_size: many
cdr3_length: 15
v_call: TRBV6-5

cdr3_aa: CASSFTRASTGSGANVLTF
d_call: -
clone_size: many
cdr3_length: 19
v_call: TRBV9

cdr3_aa: CASSLEDRFYEQYF
d_call: -
clone_size: -
cdr3_length: 14
v_call: TRBV7-9

cdr3_aa: CASGVEGGGTGELFF
d_call: -
clone_size: once
cdr3_length: 15
v_call: TRBV2

cdr3_aa: CASSEDSGRTGELFF
d_call: -
clone_size: -
cdr3_length: 15
v_call: TRBV2

cdr3_aa: CSAERGETQYF
d_call: TRBD2
clone_size: -
cdr3_length: 11
v_call: TRBV20-1

cdr3_aa: CATSRGSRDRGDLNEQFF
d_call: TRBD1
clone_size: -
cdr3_length: 18
v_call: TRBV15

cdr3_aa: CASSWTSQETQYF
d_call: -
clone_size: few
cdr3_length: 13
v_call: TRBV7-9

cdr3_aa: CASTWTGGANVLTF
d_call: -
clone_size: -
cdr3_length: 14
v_call: TRBV19

cdr3_aa: CASLRDRGYEQYF
d_call: TRBD1
clone_size: -
cdr3_length: 13
v_call: TRBV11-2

cdr3_aa: CASSLRQQETQYF
d_call: -
clone_size: -
cdr3_length: 13
v_call: TRBV7-2

cdr3_aa: CATRGRGGTDTQYF
d_call: -
clone_size: -
cdr3_length: 14
v_call: TRBV15

cdr3_aa: CSASQGTSGTYEQYF
d_call: TRBD2
clone_size: -
cdr3_length: 15
v_call: TRBV20-1

cdr3_aa: CASSEYTPYGYTF
d_call: -
clone_size: -
cdr3_length: 13
v_call: TRBV25-1

cdr3_aa: CASSSGLAGTNEQYF
d_call: TRBD2
clone_size: -
cdr3_length: 15
v_call: TRBV7-6

cdr3_aa: CATSSSSGVPTDTQYF
d_call: TRBD2
clone_size: -
cdr3_length: 16
v_call: TRBV15

cdr3_aa: CASSLVQPYGYTF
d_call: -
clone_size: many
cdr3_length: 13
v_call: TRBV5-8

cdr3_aa: CASSLGIGPGTEAFF
d_call: -
clone_size: -
cdr3_length: 15
v_call: TRBV7-9

cdr3_aa: CASRPAPGGEAFF
d_call: -
clone_size: once
cdr3_length: 13
v_call: TRBV10-3

cdr3_aa: CASSLAPGPYEQYF
d_call: -
clone_size: many
cdr3_length: 14
v_call: TRBV5-6